Below are 4 T cell receptor beta chains sequenced from a single sample in a study of blood T cell repertoires in COVID-19. The table came from immunoSEQ multiplex PCR; TCRdb's copy has only in-frame clones and leaves some out. The table lists about 240,000 clones, 70% to 75% of them singletons. The sequenced material came from peripheral blood. These TCRs come from a woman of 80 years or more with acute or convalescent COVID-19.

The chain links TRBV11-2 to TRBJ2-5; 8 positions agree with TRBD1. Germline V gene data show CDR1 as SGHAT and CDR2 as FQNNGV. This CDR3 has 15 residues. V lost 5 bases and J lost 5; bases outside the gene matches: 10. As DNA, the CDR3 is TGTGCCAGCAGCACCACCTCAGGGGGCCGGGAGACCCAGTACTTC. Translation: CASSTTSGGRETQYF.

The genes are TRBV7-9 and TRBJ2-1; 9 bases map to TRBD2. The CDR3 is made up of 16 amino acids. Germline V CDR1 and CDR2: SEHNR, FQNEAQ (reference sequence). V shed 0 bases and J 6 bases; nucleotides not matched to a gene: 6. The CDR3 here is CASSLARGGQFNEQFF. The CDR3 nucleotides are TGTGCCAGCAGCTTAGCGCGGGGGGGACAGTTCAATGAGCAGTTCTTC.

This clone was counted between two and nine times. The chain combines TRBV5-5 with TRBJ1-5; D may be TRBD1 (5 bases). CDR3 length: 14 residues. The V gene lost 0 bases and the J gene lost 7 bases, with 11 bases spanning the gap. CDR1 is SGHKS, CDR2 YYEKEE, per germline (reference sequence). CDR3 sequence reads: CASSLVGPGQPQHF. For the CDR3, the DNA is TGTGCCAGCAGCTTGGTGGGGCCAGGGCAGCCCCAGCATTTT.

This clone was recorded a few times. Here the CDR3 DNA reads TGTGCCACCAGTGTGGGGGGGACAGGGACGGATACGCAGTATTTT. Its protein is CATSVGGTGTDTQYF. The chain is built from TRBV24-1 and TRBJ2-3; 9 bases align to TRBD1. The germline gives CDR1 KGHDR, CDR2 SFDVKD. This CDR3 contains 15 residues. V was clipped by 5 bases and J by 6 bases; unmatched bases: 8.